This TCR beta chain emerged from a study of blood T cells in healthy people across ages. PCR was performed a second time for roughly 6 to 12 cycles using a sample-barcoded 5' primer and a J-beta primer mix. Tags on each cDNA molecule came from a template-switch adaptor with 12 random nucleotides. TCRdb itself ran the 5' RACE reads through MiXCR, one entry per CDR3 protein. This table holds some 1.8 million distinct CDR3 sequences, roughly two fifths found once. Overall study findings and caveats: Older age coincided with a roughly linear decline in TCR beta diversity per million T cells.

The length of the CDR3 is 15 residues. Germline values: CDR1 KGHSH, CDR2 LQKENI. V shed 3 bases and J 5 bases; nucleotides not matched to a gene: 7. Details on this clonotype: The antigen is unknown.

Healthy Caucasians from Russia aged about 6 to 90 served as donors. The chain links TRBV18 to TRBJ1-5, with 7 bases aligning to TRBD1. Sample: blood. The receptor's source is a human donor in good health. The CDR3 is CASSPSTGFDQPQHF. CDR3 sequence (DNA): TGTGCCAGCTCACCGTCGACAGGGTTCGATCAGCCCCAGCATTTT.